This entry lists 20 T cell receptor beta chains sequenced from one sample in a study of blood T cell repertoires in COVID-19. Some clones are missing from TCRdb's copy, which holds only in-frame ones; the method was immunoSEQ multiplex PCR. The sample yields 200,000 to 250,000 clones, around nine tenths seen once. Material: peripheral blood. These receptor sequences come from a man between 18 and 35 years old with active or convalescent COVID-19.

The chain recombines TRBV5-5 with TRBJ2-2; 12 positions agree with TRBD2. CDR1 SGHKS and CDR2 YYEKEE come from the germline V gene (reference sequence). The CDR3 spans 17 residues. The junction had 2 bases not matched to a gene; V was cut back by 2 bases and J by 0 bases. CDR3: CASSFGLAGSNTGELFF. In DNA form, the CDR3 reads TGTGCCAGCAGCTTTGGACTAGCGGGGTCGAACACCGGGGAGCTGTTTTTT.

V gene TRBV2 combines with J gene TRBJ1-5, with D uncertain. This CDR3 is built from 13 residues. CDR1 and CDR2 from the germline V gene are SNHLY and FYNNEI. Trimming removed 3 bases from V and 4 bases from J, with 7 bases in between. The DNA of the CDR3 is TGTGCCAGCAGTGATCTGCGGAATCAGCCCCAGCATTTT. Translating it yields CASSDLRNQPQHF.

The CDR3 coding sequence is TGCGCCAGCAGCCGAGGGAACCTAGCGGGAGCTAACACCGGGGAGCTGTTTTTT. It translates to CASSRGNLAGANTGELFF. The V gene is TRBV4-3, the J gene TRBJ2-2; 10 bases fit TRBD2. CDR3 length: 18 residues. Per the germline V gene, CDR1 is LGHNA and CDR2 is YSLEER. J gave up 2 bases and V 4 bases, and 10 bases lay outside the gene matches.

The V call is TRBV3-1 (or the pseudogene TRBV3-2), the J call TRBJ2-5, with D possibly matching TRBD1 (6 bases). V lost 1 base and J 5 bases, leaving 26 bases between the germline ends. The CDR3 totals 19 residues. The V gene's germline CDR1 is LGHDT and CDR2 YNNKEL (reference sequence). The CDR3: CASSQVGATTGQDSETQYF. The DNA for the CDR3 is TGTGCCAGCAGCCAAGTGGGGGCAACGACAGGCCAGGATAGTGAGACCCAGTACTTC.

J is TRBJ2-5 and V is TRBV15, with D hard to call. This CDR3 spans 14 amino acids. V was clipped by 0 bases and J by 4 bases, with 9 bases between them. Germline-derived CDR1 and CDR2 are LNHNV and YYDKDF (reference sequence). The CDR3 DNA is TGTGCCACCAGCAGAGAACTCATCGGAGAGACCCAGTACTTC. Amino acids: CATSRELIGETQYF.

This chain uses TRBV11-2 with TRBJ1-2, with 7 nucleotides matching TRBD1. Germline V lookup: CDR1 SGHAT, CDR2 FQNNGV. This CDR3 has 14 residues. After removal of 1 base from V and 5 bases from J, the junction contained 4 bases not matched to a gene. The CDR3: CASSLGGTAYGYTF. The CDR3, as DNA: TGTGCCAGCAGCTTAGGAGGGACAGCTTATGGCTACACCTTC.

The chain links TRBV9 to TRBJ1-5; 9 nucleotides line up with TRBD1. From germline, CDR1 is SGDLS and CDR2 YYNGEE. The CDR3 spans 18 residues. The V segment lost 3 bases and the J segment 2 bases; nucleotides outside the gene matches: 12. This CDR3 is CASSAGQGGGSGNQPQHF. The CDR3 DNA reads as TGTGCCAGCAGCGCGGGACAGGGAGGAGGATCGGGCAATCAGCCCCAGCATTTT. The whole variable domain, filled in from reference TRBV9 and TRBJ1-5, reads DSGVTQTPKHLITATGQRVTLRCSPRSGDLSVYWYQQSLDQGLQFLIQYYNGEERAKGNILERFSAQQFPDLHSELNLSSLELGDSALYFCASSAGQGGGSGNQPQHFGDGTRLSIL.

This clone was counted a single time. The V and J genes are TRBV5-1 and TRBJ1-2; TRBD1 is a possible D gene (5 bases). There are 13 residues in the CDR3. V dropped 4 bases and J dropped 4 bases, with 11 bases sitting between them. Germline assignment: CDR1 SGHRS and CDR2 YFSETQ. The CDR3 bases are TGCGCCAGCAGCGATCAGGGAGGCTATGGCTACACCTTC. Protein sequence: CASSDQGGYGYTF. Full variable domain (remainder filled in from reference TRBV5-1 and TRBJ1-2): KAGVTQTPRYLIKTRGQQVTLSCSPISGHRSVSWYQQTPGQGLQFLFEYFSETQRNKGNFPGRFSGRQFSNSRSEMNVSTLELGDSALYLCASSDQGGYGYTFGSGTRLTVV.

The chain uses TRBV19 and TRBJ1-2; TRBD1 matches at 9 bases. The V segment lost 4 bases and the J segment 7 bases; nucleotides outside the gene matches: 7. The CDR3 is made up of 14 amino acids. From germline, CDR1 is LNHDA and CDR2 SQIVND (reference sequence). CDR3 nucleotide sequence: TGTGCCAGTAGTACGGGACAGGGTTTGACTGGCTACACCTTC. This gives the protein CASSTGQGLTGYTF. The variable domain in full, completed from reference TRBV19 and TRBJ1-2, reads DGGITQSPKYLFRKEGQNVTLSCEQNLNHDAMYWYRQDPGQGLRLIYYSQIVNDFQKGDIAEGYSVSREKKESFPLTVTSAQKNPTAFYLCASSTGQGLTGYTFGSGTRLTVV.

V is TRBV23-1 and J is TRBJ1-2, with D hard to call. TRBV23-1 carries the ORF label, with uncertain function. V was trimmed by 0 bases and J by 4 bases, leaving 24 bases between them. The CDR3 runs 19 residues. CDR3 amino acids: CASSQSEVSPRVSGYGYTF. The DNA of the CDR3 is TGCGCCAGCAGTCAATCGGAGGTGAGTCCGAGGGTTAGTGGCTATGGCTACACCTTC.

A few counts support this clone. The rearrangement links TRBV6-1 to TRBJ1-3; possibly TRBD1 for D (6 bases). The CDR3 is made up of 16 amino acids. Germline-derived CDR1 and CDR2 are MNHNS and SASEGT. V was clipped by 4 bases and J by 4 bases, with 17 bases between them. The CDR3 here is CASSAIRGYTGNTIYF. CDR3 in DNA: TGTGCCAGCAGTGCAATCAGGGGCTACACGGGAAACACCATATATTTT.

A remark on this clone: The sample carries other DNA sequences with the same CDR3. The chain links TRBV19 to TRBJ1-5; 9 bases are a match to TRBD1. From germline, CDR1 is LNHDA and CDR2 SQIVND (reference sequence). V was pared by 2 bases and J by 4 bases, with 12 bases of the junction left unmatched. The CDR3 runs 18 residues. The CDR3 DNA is TGTGCCAGTAGTATAAGGGGCCTGGGACAGGGATCGAATCAGCCCCAGCATTTT. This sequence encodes CASSIRGLGQGSNQPQHF. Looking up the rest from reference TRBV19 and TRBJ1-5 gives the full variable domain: DGGITQSPKYLFRKEGQNVTLSCEQNLNHDAMYWYRQDPGQGLRLIYYSQIVNDFQKGDIAEGYSVSREKKESFPLTVTSAQKNPTAFYLCASSIRGLGQGSNQPQHFGDGTRLSIL.

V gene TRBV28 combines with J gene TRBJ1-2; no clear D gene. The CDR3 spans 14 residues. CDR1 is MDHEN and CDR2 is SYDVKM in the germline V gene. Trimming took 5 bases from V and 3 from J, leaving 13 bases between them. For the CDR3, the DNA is TGTGCCAGCAGTACCTCGGGAGAGGACTATGGCTACACCTTC. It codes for CASSTSGEDYGYTF.

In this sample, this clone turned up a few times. CDR3 residues: CASSLSITGRYGYTF. For the CDR3, the DNA is TGTGCCAGCAGTTTATCGATAACAGGCCGCTATGGCTACACCTTC. The chain employs TRBV27 and TRBJ1-2; D perhaps matches TRBD1 (5 bases). The V end lost 0 bases, the J end lost 4 bases, and 12 bases lay between the germline ends. Germline V gene data show CDR1 as MNHEY and CDR2 as SMNVEV (reference sequence). This CDR3 contains 15 residues.

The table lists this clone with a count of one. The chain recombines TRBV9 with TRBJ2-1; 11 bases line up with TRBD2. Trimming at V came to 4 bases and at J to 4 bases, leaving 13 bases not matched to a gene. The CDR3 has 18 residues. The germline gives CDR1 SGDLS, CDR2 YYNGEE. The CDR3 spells CASSPPFGTSGSYNEQFF. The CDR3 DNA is TGTGCCAGCAGCCCACCCTTCGGGACTAGCGGTAGTTACAATGAGCAGTTCTTC.

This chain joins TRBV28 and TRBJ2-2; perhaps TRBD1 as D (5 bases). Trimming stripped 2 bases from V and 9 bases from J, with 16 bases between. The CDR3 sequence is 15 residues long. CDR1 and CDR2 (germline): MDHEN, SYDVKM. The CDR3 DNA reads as TGTGCCAGCAGTTTAGGGGCGGCCCGGGTCAGGGAGCTGTTTTTT. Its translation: CASSLGAARVRELFF.

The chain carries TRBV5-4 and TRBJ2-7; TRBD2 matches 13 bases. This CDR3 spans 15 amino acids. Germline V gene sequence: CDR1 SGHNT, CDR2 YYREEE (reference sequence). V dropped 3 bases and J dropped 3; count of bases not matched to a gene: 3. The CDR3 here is CASSSTSGRDYEQYF. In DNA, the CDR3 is TGTGCCAGCAGCTCTACTAGCGGGAGGGACTACGAGCAGTACTTC.

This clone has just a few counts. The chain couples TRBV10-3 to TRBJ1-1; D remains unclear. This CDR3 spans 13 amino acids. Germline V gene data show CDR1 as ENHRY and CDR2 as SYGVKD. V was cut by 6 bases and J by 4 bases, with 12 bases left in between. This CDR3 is CAISQEPATEAFF. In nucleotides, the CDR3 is TGTGCCATCAGCCAGGAACCGGCCACTGAAGCTTTCTTT.

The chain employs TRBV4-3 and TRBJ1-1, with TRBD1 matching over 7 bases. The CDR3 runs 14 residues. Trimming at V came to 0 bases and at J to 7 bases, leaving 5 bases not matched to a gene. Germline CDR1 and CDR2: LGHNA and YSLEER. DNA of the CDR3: TGCGCCAGCAGCCAAGACAGGGGGAACGATGAAGCTTTCTTT. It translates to CASSQDRGNDEAFF.

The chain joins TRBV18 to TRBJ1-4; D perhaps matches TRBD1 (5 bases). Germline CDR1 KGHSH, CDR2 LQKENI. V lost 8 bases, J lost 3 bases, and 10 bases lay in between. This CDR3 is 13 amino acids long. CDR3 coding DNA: TGTGCCAGCGGGGGGGACCCTAATGAAAAACTGTTTTTT. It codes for CASGGDPNEKLFF.